A selection of T cell receptor beta chains follows, all from one sample in a study of shared clonotypes between healthy human individuals. Using immunoSEQ multiplex PCR, the repertoire was profiled, and TCRdb retains in-frame clones only, with some absent. The sample includes hundreds of thousands of clones, roughly 96% of them seen just once. Specimen: naive CD8+ T cells sorted from blood. All receptors derive from a woman in her 30s in good health. Each CDR3 is given with its conserved first and last residue. The order of the fields is D gene, J gene, V gene, CDR3 protein. A D gene is named only where the DNA matches it firmly.

>-|TRBJ2-1|TRBV9
CASSSRKGAYLEQFF
>-|TRBJ2-7|TRBV7-9
CASSQKRVYEQYF
>TRBD1|TRBJ2-5|TRBV7-2
CASSSRTGSSQETQYF
>TRBD1|TRBJ1-4|TRBV5-1
CASSNRGGNEKLFF
>-|TRBJ2-7|TRBV5-1
CASSSDRLLYEQYF
>-|TRBJ1-5|TRBV28
CASTPKGSYQPQHF
>TRBD2|TRBJ2-3|TRBV27
CASRLASGAPPDTQYF
>-|TRBJ2-1|TRBV11-2
CASSSNSLEQFF
>TRBD1|TRBJ2-6|TRBV4-1
CASSPWTGRPSGANVLTF
>TRBD1|TRBJ1-1|TRBV28
CASRRSGQGYTEAFF
>-|TRBJ2-2|TRBV7-6
CASNLGFGELFF
>-|TRBJ2-1|TRBV27
CASSILGPENEQFF
>-|TRBJ1-5|TRBV7-9
CASSPSGYQPQHF
>-|TRBJ1-6|TRBV29-1
CSVEDQPGQPLHF
>-|TRBJ2-7|TRBV5-8
CASSPPGAEYEQYF
>-|-|TRBV27
CASSSGPYEQYF
>-|TRBJ2-1|TRBV28
CASSFPGAPEQFF
>-|TRBJ1-1|TRBV7-6
CASSLGGAQVAFF
>-|TRBJ2-3|TRBV4-1
CASSQGTSDTQYF
>TRBD2|TRBJ2-2|TRBV9
CASSASGGPQAGELFF
>-|TRBJ1-1|TRBV5-5
CASSSGAPVGMNTEAFF
>TRBD2|TRBJ2-7|TRBV7-8
CASSLARGEGLGEQYF
>TRBD2|TRBJ2-1|TRBV27
CASRKTTSESSYNEQFF
>-|TRBJ1-4|TRBV14
CASSQAPSGGEKLFF
>TRBD1|TRBJ2-7|TRBV7-3
CASSTTGQGDYEQYF
>-|TRBJ2-3|TRBV4-2
CASSQNYKDTQYF
>-|TRBJ2-7|TRBV4-1
CASSQEHTELYEQYF
>-|TRBJ2-7|TRBV5-6
CASSLAGEQYF
>-|TRBJ1-1|TRBV20-1
CSGIGPGAFF
>-|TRBJ1-3|TRBV10-3
CAISELGGQSSGNTIYF
>TRBD2|TRBJ2-2|TRBV29-1
CSVGASGAGYTGELFF
>-|TRBJ1-5|TRBV10-2
CASSADDFSNQPQHF
>-|TRBJ1-3|TRBV19
CASSINSGNTIYF
>TRBD2|TRBJ2-3|TRBV2
CASSEVTSAYTDTQYF
>-|TRBJ2-2|TRBV28
CASSLPALLGGLFF
>-|TRBJ1-2|TRBV21-1
CASSKDLPRTGFNYGYTF
>-|TRBJ1-1|TRBV6-6
CASSYSDTEAFF
>-|TRBJ2-1|TRBV6-4
CASSDGGEQFF
>-|TRBJ2-7|TRBV2
CASSENPWAETRYEQYF
>TRBD1|TRBJ2-6|TRBV29-1
CSALGTGLSSNVLTF
>-|TRBJ2-2|TRBV16
CASSQGRNTGELFF
>-|TRBJ2-7|TRBV27
CASSLSVSSYEQYF